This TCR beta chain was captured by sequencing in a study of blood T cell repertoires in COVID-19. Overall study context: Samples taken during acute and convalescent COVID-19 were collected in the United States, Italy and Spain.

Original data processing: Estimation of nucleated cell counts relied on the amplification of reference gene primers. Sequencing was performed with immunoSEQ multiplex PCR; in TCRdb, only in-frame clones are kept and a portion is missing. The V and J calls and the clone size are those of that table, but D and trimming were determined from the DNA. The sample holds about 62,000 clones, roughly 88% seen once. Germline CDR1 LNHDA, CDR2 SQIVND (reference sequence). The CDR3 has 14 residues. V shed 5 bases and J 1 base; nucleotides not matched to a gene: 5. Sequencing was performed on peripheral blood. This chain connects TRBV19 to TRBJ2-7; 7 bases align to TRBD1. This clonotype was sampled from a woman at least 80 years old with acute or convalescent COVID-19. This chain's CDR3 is CASSPTGVSYEQYF. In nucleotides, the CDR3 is TGTGCCAGTAGTCCTACAGGGGTATCCTACGAGCAGTACTTC.